Reported below is one T cell receptor (beta chain). Its antigen remains unidentified. Read sequence stops 3 residues before the CDR3 end, and the germline J gene provides the missing end. The sample originates from a study of T cells in women clearing cervical HPV infection. Study-level background: For cases, blood was sampled a median around 150 days after lesion detection, interquartile range roughly 90 to 210 days.

Sequenced by immunoSEQ multiplex PCR; TCRdb stores in-frame clones only, minus some. The repertoire table contains about 23,000 clones. Trimming removed 5 bases at V and 2 bases at J, with 7 bases between. Germline CDR1 is GTSNPN and CDR2 is SVGIG (reference sequence). The CDR3 length is 11 residues. Study-level results: Richness differences could reflect unmeasured T-cell content per sample.

Material: blood buffy coat. This sequence joins TRBV30 and TRBJ2-7; D is uncertain. The receptor was isolated from a woman between 18 and 70 years old with a cervical HPV16 infection that either progressed to CIN3+ or cleared (not recorded which). The CDR3 bases that were read are TGTGCCTGGGTCCGGGCCTACGAG. As protein: CAWVRAYE. The whole CDR3 protein is CAWVRAYEQYF.